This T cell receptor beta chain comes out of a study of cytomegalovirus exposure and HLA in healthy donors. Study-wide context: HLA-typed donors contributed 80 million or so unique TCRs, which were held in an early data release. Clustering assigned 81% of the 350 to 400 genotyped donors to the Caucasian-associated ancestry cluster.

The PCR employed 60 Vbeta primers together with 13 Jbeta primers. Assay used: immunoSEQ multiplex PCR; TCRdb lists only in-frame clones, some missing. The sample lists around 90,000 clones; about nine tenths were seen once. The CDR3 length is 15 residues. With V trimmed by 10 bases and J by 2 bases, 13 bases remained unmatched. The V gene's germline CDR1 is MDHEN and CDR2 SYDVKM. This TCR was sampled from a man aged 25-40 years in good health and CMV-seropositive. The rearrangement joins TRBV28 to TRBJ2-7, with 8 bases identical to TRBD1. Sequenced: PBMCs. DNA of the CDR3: TGTGCCACACGATCAGGGGGCGAGGGAACCTACGAGCAGTACTTC. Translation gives CATRSGGEGTYEQYF.